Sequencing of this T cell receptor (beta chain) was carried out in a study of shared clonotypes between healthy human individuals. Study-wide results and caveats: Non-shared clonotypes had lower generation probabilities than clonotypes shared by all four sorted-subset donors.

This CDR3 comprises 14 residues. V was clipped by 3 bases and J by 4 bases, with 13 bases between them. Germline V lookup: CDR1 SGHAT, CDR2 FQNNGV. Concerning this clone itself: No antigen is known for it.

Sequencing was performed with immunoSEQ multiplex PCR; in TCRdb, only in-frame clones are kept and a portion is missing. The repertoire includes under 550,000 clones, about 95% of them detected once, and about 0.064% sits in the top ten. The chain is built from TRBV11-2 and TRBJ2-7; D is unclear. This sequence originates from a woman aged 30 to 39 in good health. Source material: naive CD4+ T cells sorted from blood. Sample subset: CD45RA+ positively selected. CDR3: CASSLSGRPYEQYF. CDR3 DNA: TGTGCCAGCAGCTTGTCAGGCCGTCCTTACGAGCAGTACTTC.